This T cell receptor (beta chain) was found in a study of control samples from healthy donors and cancer patients. Assay used: immunoSEQ multiplex PCR; TCRdb lists only in-frame clones, some missing. The sample lists 350,000 to 450,000 clones; 75% to 95% were seen once. CDR3 size: 14 residues. CDR1 is MNHEY, CDR2 SVGAGI, per germline. The junction had 2 bases not matched to a gene; V was cut back by 2 bases and J by 1 base. The sample was PBMCs. The TCR comes from a man aged 40-55 years with head and neck cancer. The rearrangement uses TRBV6-5 and TRBJ2-7; 7 bases are a match to TRBD1. For the CDR3, the DNA is TGTGCCAGCAGTTACGGACAGGTATCCTACGAGCAGTACTTC. It codes for CASSYGQVSYEQYF.